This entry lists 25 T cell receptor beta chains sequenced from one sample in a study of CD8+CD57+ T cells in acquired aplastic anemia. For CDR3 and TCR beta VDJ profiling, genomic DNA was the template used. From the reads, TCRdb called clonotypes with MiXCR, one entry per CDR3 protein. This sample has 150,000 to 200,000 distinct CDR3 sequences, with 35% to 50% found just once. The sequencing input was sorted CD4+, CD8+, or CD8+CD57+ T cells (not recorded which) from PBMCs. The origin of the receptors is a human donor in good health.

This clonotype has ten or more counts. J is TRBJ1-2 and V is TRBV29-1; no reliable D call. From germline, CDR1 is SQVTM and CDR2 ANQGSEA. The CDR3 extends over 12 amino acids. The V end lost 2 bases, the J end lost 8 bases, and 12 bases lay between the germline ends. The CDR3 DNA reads TGCAGCGTTGAAACCGACAAACACGGCTACACCTTC. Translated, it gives CSVETDKHGYTF.

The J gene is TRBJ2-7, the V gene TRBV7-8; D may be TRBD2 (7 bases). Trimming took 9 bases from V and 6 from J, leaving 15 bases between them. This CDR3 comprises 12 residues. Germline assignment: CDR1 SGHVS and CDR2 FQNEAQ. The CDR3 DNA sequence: TGTGCCAGTACACCAGGGGAGGGCGAGCAGTACTTC. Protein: CASTPGEGEQYF.

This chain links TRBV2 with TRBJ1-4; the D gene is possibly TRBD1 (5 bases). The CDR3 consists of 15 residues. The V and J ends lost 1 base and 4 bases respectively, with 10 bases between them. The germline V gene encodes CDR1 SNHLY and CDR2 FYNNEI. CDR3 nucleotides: TGTGCCAGCAGTGAAGAGGGACGGAGTAATGAAAAACTGTTTTTT. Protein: CASSEEGRSNEKLFF.

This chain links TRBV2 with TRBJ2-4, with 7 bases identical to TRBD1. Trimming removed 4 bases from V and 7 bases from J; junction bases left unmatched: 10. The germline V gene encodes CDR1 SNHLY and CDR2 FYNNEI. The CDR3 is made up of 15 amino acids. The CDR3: CASSVSTGSFNIQYF. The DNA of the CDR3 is TGTGCCAGCAGTGTCTCGACAGGGAGTTTTAACATTCAGTACTTC. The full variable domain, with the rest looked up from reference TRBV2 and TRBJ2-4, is EPEVTQTPSHQVTQMGQEVILRCVPISNHLYFYWYRQILGQKVEFLVSFYNNEISEKSEIFDDQFSVERPDGSNFTLKIRSTKLEDSAMYFCASSVSTGSFNIQYFGAGTRLSVL.

The CDR3 DNA reads as TGTGCCAGCTGGCGGCAGGGCGAGAACACTGAAGCTTTCTTT. It is translated as CASWRQGENTEAFF. The chain combines TRBV14 with TRBJ1-1, with D possibly TRBD1 on 5 matching bases. The CDR3 sequence is 14 residues long. The V end lost 8 bases, the J end lost 1 base, and 14 bases lay between the germline ends. CDR1 and CDR2 from the germline V gene are SGHDN and FVKESK.

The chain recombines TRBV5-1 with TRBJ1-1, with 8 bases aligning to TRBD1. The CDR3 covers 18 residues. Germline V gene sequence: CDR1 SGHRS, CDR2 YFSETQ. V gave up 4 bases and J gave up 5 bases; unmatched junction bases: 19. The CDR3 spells CASSPGRWTGLRGTEAFF. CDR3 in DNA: TGCGCCAGCAGCCCGGGAAGATGGACAGGGCTGAGAGGAACTGAAGCTTTCTTT.

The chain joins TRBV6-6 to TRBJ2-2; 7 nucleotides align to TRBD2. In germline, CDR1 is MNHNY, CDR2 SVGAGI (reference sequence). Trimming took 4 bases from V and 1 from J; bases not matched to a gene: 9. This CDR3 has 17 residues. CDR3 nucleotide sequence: TGTGCCAGCAGTTCCCTATCAAGCGGGGTGAACACCGGGGAGCTGTTTTTT. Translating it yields CASSSLSSGVNTGELFF.

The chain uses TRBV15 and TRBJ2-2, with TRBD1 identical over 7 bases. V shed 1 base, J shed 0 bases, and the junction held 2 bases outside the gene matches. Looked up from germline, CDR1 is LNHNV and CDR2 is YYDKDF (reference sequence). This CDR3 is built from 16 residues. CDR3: CATSRGGGTNTGELFF. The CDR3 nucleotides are TGTGCCACCAGCAGAGGAGGGGGCACGAACACCGGGGAGCTGTTTTTT.

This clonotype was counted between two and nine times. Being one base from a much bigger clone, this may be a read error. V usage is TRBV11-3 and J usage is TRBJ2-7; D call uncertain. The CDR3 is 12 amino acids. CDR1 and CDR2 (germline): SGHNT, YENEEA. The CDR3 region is CASSLQAYGQYF. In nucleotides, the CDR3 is TGTGCCAGCAGCTTACAGGCCTACGGGCAGTACTTC.

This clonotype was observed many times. The CDR3 region is CASSSGSSATGELFF. CDR3 nucleotide sequence: TGTGCCAGCAGCTCAGGGTCTTCCGCCACCGGGGAGCTGTTTTTT. V is TRBV7-6 and J is TRBJ2-2, with a possible D match to TRBD1 (5 bases). V was pared by 4 bases and J by 4 bases, with 13 bases between. The CDR3 length is 15 residues. In germline, CDR1 is SGHVS, CDR2 FNYEAQ.

This CDR3 reads CASSATGGLAGGPPYEQYF. CDR3 bases: TGTGCCAGCAGCGCGACTGGGGGACTAGCGGGAGGGCCTCCCTACGAGCAGTACTTC. V gene TRBV9 combines with J gene TRBJ2-7; 16 bases map to TRBD2. Germline CDR1 reads SGDLS; CDR2 reads YYNGEE. V lost 3 bases, J lost 2 bases, and 11 bases stayed unmatched. CDR3 length equals 19 residues.

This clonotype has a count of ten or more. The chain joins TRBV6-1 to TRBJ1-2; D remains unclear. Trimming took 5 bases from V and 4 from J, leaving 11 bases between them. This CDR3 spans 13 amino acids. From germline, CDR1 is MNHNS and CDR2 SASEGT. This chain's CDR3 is CASSRETSYGYTF. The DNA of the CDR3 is TGTGCCAGCAGTCGGGAGACTTCCTATGGCTACACCTTC.

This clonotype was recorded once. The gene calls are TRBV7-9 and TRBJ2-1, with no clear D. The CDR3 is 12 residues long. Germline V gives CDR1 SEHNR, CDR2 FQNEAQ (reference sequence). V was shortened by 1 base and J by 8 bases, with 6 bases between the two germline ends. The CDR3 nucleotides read TGTGCCAGCAGCTTAGGTGCGGATGAGCAGTTCTTC. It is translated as CASSLGADEQFF.

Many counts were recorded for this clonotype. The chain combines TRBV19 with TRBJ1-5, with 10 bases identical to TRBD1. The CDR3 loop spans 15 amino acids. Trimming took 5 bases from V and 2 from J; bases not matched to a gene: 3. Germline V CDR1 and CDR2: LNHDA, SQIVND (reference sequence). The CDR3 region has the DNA TGTGCCAGTAGTCCCGGGACAGGGGGCAATCAGCCCCAGCATTTT. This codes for CASSPGTGGNQPQHF. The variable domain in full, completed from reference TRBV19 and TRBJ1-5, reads DGGITQSPKYLFRKEGQNVTLSCEQNLNHDAMYWYRQDPGQGLRLIYYSQIVNDFQKGDIAEGYSVSREKKESFPLTVTSAQKNPTAFYLCASSPGTGGNQPQHFGDGTRLSIL.

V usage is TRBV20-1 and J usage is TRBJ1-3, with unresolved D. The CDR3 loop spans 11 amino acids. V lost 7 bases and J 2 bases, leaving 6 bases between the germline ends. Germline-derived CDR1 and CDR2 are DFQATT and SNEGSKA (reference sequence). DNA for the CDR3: TGCAGTGGGCTGACTGGAAACACCATATATTTT. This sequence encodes CSGLTGNTIYF.

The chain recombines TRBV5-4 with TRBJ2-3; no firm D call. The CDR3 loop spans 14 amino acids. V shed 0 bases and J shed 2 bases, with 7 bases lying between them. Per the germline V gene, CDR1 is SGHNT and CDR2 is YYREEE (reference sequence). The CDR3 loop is CASSLDQTTDTQYF. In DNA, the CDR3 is TGTGCCAGCAGCTTGGACCAGACCACAGATACGCAGTATTTT.

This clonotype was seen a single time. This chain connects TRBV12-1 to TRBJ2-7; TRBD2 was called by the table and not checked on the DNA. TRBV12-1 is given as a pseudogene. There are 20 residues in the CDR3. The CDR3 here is CASSPPSLAGGPGESYEQYF. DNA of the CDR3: TGTGCCAGCAGCCCCCCGTCACTAGCGGGAGGGCCGGGGGAATCCTACGAGCAGTACTTC.

CDR3 in DNA: TGTGCCAGCAGAGCCCTAGCGGGGGGGCTGTACGAGCAGTACTTC. Translating gives CASRALAGGLYEQYF. J is TRBJ2-7 and V is TRBV6-1, with 12 bases lining up with TRBD2. J lost 4 bases, V lost 6 bases, and 7 bases had no gene match. The V gene's germline CDR1 is MNHNS and CDR2 SASEGT. This CDR3 is 15 amino acids long.

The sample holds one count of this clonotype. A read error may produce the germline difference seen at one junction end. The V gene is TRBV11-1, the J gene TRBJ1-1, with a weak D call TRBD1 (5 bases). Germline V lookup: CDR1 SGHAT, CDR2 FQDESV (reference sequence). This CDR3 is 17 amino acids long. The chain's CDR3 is CASSLLGVGDLNTEASF. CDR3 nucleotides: TGTGCCAGCAGCTTATTAGGGGTTGGGGACTTGAACACTGAAGCTTCCTTT.

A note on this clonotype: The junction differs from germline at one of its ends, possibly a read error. CDR3 in amino acids: CASSEGGQILPQPQHF. The CDR3 DNA follows: TGTGCCAGCAGTGAAGGTGGACAAATCCTACCCCAGCCCCAGCATTTT. The chain uses TRBV10-1 and TRBJ1-5, with a weak D call TRBD1 (5 bases). This CDR3 is 16 amino acids long. Germline-derived CDR1 and CDR2 are WNHNN and SYGVQD (reference sequence).

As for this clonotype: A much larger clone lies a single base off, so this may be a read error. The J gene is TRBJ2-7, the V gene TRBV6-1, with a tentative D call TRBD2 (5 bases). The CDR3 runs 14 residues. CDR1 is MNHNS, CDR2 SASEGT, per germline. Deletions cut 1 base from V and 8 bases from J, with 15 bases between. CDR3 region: CASSEVLGRDKQYF. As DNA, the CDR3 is TGTGCCAGCAGTGAAGTGCTAGGTCGGGATAAGCAGTACTTC.

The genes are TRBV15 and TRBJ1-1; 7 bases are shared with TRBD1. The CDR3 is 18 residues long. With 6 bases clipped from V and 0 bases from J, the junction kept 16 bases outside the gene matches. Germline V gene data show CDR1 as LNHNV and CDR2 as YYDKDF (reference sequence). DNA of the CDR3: TGTGCCACCAGTCGACCAATCCGGACAGGTACCATGAACACTGAAGCTTTCTTT. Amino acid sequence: CATSRPIRTGTMNTEAFF.

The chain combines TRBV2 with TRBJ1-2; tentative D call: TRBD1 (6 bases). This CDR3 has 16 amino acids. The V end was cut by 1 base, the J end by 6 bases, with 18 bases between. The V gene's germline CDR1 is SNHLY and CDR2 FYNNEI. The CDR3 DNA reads TGTGCCAGCAGTGAAGAGCCGGTGGGGACAATCGATGGCTACACCTTC. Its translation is CASSEEPVGTIDGYTF.

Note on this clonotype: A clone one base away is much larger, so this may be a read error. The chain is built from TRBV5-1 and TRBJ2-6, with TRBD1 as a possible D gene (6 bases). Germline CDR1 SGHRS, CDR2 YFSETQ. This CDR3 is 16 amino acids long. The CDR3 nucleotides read TGCGCCTGCAGCCGGTATACAGGGCCTGGGGCCAACGTCCTGACTTTC. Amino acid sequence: CACSRYTGPGANVLTF.

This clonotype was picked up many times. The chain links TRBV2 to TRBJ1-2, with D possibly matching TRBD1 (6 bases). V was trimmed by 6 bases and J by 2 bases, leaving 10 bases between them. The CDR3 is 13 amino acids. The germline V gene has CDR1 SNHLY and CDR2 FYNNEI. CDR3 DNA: TGTGCCAGCAGGGACAGCCTGAACTATGGCTACACCTTC. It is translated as CASRDSLNYGYTF.